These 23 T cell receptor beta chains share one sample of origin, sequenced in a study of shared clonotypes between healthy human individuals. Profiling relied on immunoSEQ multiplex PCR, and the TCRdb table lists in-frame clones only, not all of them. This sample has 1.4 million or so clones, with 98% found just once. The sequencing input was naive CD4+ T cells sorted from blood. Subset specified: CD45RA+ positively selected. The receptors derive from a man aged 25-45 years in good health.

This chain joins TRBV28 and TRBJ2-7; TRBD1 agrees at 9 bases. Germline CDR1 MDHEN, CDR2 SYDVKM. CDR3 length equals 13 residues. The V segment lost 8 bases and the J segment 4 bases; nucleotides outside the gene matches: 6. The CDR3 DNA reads TGTGCCAGCGGAGGGACAGGGCTTTACGAGCAGTACTTC. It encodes CASGGTGLYEQYF. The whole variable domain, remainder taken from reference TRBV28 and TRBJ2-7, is DVKVTQSSRYLVKRTGEKVFLECVQDMDHENMFWYRQDPGLGLRLIYFSYDVKMKEKGDIPEGYSVSREKKERFSLILESASTNQTSMYLCASGGTGLYEQYFGPGTRLTVT.

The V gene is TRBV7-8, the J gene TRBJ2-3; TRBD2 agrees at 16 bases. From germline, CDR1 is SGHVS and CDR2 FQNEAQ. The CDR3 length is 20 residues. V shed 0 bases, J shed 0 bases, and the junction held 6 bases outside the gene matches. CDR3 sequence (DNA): TGTGCCAGCAGCTTAGCCCCCGGGACTAGCGGGAGGGGTAGCACAGATACGCAGTATTTT. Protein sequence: CASSLAPGTSGRGSTDTQYF.

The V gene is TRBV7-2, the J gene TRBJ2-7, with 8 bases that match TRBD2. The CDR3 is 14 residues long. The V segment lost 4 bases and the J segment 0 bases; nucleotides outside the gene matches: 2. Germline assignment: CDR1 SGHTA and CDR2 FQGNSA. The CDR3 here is CASSSLAASYEQYF. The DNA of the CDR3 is TGTGCCAGCAGCTCACTAGCGGCCTCCTACGAGCAGTACTTC.

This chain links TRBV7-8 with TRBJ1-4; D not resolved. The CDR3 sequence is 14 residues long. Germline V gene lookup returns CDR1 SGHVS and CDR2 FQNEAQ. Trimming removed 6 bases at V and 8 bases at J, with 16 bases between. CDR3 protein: CASSKTETSEKLFF. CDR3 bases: TGTGCCAGCAGTAAAACGGAGACGTCGGAAAAACTGTTTTTT.

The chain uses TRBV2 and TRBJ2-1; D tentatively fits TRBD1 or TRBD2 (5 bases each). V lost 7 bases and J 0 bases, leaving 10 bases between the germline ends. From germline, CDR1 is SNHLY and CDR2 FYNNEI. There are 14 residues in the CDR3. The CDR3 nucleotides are TGTGCCAGCACCGGGGCGGCCTCCTACAATGAGCAGTTCTTC. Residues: CASTGAASYNEQFF.

CDR3 in amino acids: CASRANIPYEQYF. CDR3 bases: TGTGCCAGCCGGGCCAACATACCCTACGAGCAGTACTTC. The V call is TRBV28, the J call TRBJ2-7; D is unclear. The CDR3 is 13 amino acids. In germline, CDR1 is MDHEN, CDR2 SYDVKM. V gave up 8 bases and J gave up 2 bases, with 13 bases separating them.

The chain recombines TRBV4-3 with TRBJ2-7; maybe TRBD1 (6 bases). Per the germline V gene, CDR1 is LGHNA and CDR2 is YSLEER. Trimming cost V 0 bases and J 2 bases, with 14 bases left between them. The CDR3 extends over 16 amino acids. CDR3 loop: CASSQDARGEAYEQYF. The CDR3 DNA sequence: TGCGCCAGCAGCCAAGATGCCAGGGGCGAGGCCTACGAGCAGTACTTC.

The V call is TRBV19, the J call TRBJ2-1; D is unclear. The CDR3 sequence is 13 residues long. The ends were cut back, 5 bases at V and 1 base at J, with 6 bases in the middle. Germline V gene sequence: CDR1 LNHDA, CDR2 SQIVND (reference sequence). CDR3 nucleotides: TGTGCCAGTAGTGTGGGGTCCTACAATGAGCAGTTCTTC. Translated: CASSVGSYNEQFF.

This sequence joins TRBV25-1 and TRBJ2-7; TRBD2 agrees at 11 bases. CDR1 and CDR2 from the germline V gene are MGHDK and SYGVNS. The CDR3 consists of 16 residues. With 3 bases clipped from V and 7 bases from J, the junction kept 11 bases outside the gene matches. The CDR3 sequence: CASSEVGTSGPREQYF. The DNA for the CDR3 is TGTGCCAGCAGTGAGGTTGGGACTAGCGGCCCGAGAGAGCAGTACTTC.

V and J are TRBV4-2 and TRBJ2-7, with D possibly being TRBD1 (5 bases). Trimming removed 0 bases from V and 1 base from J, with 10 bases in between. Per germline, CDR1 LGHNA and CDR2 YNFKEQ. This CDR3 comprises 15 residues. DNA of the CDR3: TGTGCCAGCAGCCAAGACCCCCAGGGTTCCTACGAGCAGTACTTC. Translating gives CASSQDPQGSYEQYF.

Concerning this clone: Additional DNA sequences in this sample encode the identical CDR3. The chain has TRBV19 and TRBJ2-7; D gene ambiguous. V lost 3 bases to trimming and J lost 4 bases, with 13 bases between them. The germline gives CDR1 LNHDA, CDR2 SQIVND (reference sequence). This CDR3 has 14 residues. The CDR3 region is CASSIRTGGYEQYF. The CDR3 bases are TGTGCCAGTAGTATCAGAACCGGTGGTTACGAGCAGTACTTC.

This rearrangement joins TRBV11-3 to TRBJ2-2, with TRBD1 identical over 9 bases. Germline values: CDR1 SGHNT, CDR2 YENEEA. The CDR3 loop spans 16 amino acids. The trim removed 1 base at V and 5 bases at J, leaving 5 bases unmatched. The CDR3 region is CASSLGPGQGTGELFF. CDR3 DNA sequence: TGTGCCAGCAGCTTAGGACCGGGACAGGGTACCGGGGAGCTGTTTTTT.

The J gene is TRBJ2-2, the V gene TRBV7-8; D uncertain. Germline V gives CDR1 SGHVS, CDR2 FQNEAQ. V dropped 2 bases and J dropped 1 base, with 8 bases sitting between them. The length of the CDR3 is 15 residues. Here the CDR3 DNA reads TGTGCCAGCAGCTTATCCCCAGTGAACACCGGGGAGCTGTTTTTT. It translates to CASSLSPVNTGELFF.

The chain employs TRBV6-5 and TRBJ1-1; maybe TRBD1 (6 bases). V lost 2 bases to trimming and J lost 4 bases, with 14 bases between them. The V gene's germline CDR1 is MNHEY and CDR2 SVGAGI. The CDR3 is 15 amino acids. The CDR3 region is CASSYRGGRGTEAFF. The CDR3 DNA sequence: TGTGCCAGCAGTTACCGCGGGGGGCGAGGCACTGAAGCTTTCTTT.

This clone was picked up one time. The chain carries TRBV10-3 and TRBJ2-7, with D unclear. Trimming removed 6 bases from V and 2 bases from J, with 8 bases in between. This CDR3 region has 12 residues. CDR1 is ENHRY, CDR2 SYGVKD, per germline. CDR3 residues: CAIRTGAYEQYF. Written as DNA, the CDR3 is TGTGCCATCAGAACCGGCGCCTACGAGCAGTACTTC.

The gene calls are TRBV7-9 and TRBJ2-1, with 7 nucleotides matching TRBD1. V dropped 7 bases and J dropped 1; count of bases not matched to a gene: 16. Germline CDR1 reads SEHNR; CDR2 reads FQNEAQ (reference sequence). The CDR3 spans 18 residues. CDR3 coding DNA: TGTGCCAGCACCGTTCTGAAAACAGGGGTCCTGTCCTACAATGAGCAGTTCTTC. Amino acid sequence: CASTVLKTGVLSYNEQFF.

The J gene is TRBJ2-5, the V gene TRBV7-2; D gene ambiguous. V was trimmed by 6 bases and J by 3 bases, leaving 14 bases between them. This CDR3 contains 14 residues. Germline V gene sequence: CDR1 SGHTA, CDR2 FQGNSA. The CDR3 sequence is CASSQSGWKETQYF. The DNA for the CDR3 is TGTGCCAGCAGTCAGTCGGGCTGGAAAGAGACCCAGTACTTC.

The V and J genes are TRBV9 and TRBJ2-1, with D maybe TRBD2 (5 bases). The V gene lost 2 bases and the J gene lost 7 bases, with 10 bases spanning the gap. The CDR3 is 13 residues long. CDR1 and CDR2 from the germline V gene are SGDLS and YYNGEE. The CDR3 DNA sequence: TGTGCCAGCAGCGTTGGACTCCCTAATGAGCAGTTCTTC. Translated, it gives CASSVGLPNEQFF.

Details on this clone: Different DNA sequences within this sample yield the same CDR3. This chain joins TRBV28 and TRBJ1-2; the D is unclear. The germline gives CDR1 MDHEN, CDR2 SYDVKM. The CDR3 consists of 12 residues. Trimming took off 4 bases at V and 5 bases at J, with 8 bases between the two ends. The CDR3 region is CASSSPGYGYTF. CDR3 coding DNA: TGTGCCAGCAGTTCCCCTGGTTATGGCTACACCTTC.

The CDR3 nucleotides are TGTGCCAGCAGTTTAGGGACAGGGGGCGCATCCTCAAGTCAGCCCCAGCATTTT. It specifies CASSLGTGGASSSQPQHF. The chain combines TRBV28 with TRBJ1-5; 12 bases fit TRBD1. This CDR3 contains 18 residues. The trim removed 2 bases at V and 6 bases at J, leaving 11 bases unmatched. Germline V lookup: CDR1 MDHEN, CDR2 SYDVKM.

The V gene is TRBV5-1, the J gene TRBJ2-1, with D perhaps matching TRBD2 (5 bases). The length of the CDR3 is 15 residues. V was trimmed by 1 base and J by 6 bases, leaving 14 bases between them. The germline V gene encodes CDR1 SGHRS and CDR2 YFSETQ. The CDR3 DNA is TGCGCCAGCAGCTTGAGTTTGAGGGTCGTCAATGAGCAGTTCTTC. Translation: CASSLSLRVVNEQFF.

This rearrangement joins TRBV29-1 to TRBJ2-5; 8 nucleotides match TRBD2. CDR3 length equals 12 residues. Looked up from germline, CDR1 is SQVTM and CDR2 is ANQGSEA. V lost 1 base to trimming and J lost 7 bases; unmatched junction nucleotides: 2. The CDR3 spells CSVEVGLGTQYF. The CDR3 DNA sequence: TGCAGCGTTGAAGTGGGACTAGGGACCCAGTACTTC.

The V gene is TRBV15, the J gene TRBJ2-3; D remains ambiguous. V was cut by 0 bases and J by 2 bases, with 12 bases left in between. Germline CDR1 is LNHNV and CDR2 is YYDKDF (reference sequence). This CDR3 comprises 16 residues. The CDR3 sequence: CATSRDAARYTDTQYF. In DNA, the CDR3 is TGTGCCACCAGCAGAGATGCAGCCCGATACACAGATACGCAGTATTTT.